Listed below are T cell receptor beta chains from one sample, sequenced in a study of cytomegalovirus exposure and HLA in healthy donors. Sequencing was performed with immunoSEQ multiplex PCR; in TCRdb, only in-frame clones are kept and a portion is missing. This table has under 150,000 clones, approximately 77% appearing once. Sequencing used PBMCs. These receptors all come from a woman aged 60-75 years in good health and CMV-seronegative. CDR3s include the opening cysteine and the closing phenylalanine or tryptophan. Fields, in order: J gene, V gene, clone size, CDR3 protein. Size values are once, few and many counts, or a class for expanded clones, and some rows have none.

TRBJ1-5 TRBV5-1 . CASSLDPSGEGFQPQHF
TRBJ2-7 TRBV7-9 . CASSPIAGEQYF
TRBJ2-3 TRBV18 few CASSPIAGGPTDTQYF
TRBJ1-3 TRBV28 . CASRTDRYTIYF
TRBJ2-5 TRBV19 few CASSEAEETQYF
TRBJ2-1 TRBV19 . CASNYGGAYNEQFF
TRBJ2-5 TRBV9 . CASGLTGLAVEETQYF
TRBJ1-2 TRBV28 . CAGGRTRDGYTF
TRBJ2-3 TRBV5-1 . CASRRGLAGGLSTDTQYF
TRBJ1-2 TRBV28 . CASSSPGIGGYTF
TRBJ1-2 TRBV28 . CAIQQGHYGYTF
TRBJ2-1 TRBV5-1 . CASSLTGRTFF
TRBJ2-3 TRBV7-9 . CASSPQTGGDTQYF
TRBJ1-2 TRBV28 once CASSPDTNYGYTF
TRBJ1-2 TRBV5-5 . CASSPAGSQNYGYTF
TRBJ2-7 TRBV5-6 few CASSDDSNEQYF
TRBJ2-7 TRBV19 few CASSSRTGIYEQYF
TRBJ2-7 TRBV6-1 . CASSEAGAGGYEQYF
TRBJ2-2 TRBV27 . CASSFPGRNTGELFF